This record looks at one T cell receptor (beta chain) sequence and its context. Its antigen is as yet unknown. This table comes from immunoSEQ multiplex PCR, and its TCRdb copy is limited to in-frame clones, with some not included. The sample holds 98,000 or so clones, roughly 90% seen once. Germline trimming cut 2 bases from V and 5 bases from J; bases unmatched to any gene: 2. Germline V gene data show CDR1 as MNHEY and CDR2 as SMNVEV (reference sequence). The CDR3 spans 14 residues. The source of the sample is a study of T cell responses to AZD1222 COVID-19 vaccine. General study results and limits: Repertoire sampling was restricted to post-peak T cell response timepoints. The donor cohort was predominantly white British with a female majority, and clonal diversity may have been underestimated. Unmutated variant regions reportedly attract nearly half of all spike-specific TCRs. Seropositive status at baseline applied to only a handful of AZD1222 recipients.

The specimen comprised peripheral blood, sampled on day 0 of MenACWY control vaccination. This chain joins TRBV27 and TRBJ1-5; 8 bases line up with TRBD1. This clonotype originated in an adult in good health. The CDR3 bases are TGTGCCAGCAGTTTAGTCAGGGGGCATCAGCCCCAGCATTTT. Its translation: CASSLVRGHQPQHF.